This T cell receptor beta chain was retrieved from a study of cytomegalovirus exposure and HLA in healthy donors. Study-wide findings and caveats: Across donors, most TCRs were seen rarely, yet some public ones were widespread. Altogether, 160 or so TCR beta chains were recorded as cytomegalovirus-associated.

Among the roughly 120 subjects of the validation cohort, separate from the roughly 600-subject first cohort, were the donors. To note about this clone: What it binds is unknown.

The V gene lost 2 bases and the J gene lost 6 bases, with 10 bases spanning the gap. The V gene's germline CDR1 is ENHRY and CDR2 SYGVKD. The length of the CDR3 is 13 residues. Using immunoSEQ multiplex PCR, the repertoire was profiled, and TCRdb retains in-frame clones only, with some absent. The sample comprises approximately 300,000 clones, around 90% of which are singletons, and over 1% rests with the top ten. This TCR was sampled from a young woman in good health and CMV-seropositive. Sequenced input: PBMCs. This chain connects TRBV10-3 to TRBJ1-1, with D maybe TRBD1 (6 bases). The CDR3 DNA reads TGTGCCATCAGTGAGACAGGGTTACCTGAAGCTTTCTTT. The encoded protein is CAISETGLPEAFF.